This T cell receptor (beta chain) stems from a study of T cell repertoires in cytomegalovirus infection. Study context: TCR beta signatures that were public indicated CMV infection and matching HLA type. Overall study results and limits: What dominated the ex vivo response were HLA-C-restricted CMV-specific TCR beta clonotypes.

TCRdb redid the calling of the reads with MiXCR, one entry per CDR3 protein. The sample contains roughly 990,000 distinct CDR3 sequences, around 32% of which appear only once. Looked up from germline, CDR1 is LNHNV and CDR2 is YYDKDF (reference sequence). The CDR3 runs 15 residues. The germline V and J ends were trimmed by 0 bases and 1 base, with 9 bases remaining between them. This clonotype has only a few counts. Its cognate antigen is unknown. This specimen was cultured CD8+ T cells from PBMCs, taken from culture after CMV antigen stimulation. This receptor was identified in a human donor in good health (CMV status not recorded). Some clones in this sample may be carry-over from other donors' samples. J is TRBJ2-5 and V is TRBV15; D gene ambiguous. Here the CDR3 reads CATSRDIGSQETQYF. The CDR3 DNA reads TGTGCCACCAGCAGAGATATTGGCTCCCAAGAGACCCAGTACTTC. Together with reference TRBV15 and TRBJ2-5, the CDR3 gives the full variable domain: DAMVIQNPRYQVTQFGKPVTLSCSQTLNHNVMYWYQQKSSQAPKLLFHYYDKDFNNEADTPDNFQSRRPNTSFCFLDIRSPGLGDTAMYLCATSRDIGSQETQYFGPGTRLLVL.